The 23 T cell receptor beta chains given below trace back to one sample, sequenced in a study of a mutant IDH1 vaccine in newly diagnosed glioma. The table came from immunoSEQ multiplex PCR; TCRdb's copy has only in-frame clones and leaves some out. The profile shows about 47,000 clones, approximately 90% of them singletons. No antigen is known for these receptors. Time point defined: week 35, safety follow-up. Topical imiquimod accompanied each vaccine dose, which consisted of 300 ug of mutant IDH1 20-mer peptide. The sample was PBMCs, taken from a glioma patient whose treatment included an IDH1 peptide vaccine. These receptors all stem from a woman between 40 and 50 years old with glioma.

V is TRBV14 and J is TRBJ1-3; 8 positions match TRBD1. Germline assignment: CDR1 SGHDN and CDR2 FVKESK. The CDR3 is 18 residues long. The ends lost 0 bases at V and 0 bases at J; junction bases unmatched: 7. CDR3 nucleotides: TGTGCCAGCAGCCAAGACCTTGGCGGGACAGGCTCTGGAAACACCATATATTTT. Translated: CASSQDLGGTGSGNTIYF.

This clone was detected once. The V call is TRBV7-9, the J call TRBJ2-5, with 9 positions matching TRBD1. Looked up from germline, CDR1 is SEHNR and CDR2 is FQNEAQ (reference sequence). This CDR3 region has 14 residues. The V gene end was trimmed by 5 bases and the J gene end by 5 bases; junction bases not matched to a gene: 6. The CDR3: CASSPTGGGETQYF. The CDR3 coding sequence is TGTGCCAGCAGCCCGACAGGGGGTGGGGAGACCCAGTACTTC.

The chain links TRBV18 to TRBJ1-2; 7 bases are shared with TRBD1. Germline CDR1 reads KGHSH; CDR2 reads LQKENI. The CDR3 extends over 15 amino acids. Trimming at V came to 6 bases and at J to 2 bases, leaving 9 bases not matched to a gene. The CDR3 DNA reads as TGTGCCAGCTCTCTCTTAGAGGGACAGAACTATGGCTACACCTTC. Translating it yields CASSLLEGQNYGYTF.

Here the CDR3 reads CASSQDRAYEQYF. Here the CDR3 DNA reads TGTGCCAGCAGCCAGGACAGGGCCTACGAGCAGTACTTC. V is TRBV5-8 and J is TRBJ2-7; TRBD1 aligns across 8 bases. Germline V gene sequence: CDR1 SGHTS, CDR2 YDEGEE. The trim removed 4 bases at V and 2 bases at J, leaving 2 bases unmatched. This CDR3 is 13 amino acids long.

This sequence joins TRBV5-5 and TRBJ2-1, with D tentatively TRBD1 (5 bases). The CDR3 runs 13 residues. The germline V and J ends were trimmed by 4 bases and 5 bases, with 10 bases remaining between them. From germline, CDR1 is SGHKS and CDR2 YYEKEE (reference sequence). Written as DNA, the CDR3 is TGTGCCAGCAGCCTACGCAGGGACAATGAGCAGTTCTTC. Its protein is CASSLRRDNEQFF.

This sequence joins TRBV4-3 and TRBJ2-7, with unresolved D. Germline V gives CDR1 LGHNA, CDR2 YSLEER. The germline V and J ends were trimmed by 0 bases and 1 base, with 16 bases remaining between them. CDR3 length: 17 amino acids. The CDR3: CASSQDSSGFSSYEQYF. The CDR3 coding sequence is TGCGCCAGCAGCCAAGATTCTTCCGGATTCTCATCCTACGAGCAGTACTTC.

V is TRBV6-5 and J is TRBJ2-1, with a weak D call TRBD2 (5 bases). The CDR3 contains 16 residues. CDR1 is MNHEY, CDR2 SVGAGI, per germline. V dropped 4 bases and J dropped 0 bases, with 13 bases sitting between them. This CDR3 is CASSSRTVRSYNEQFF. CDR3 sequence (DNA): TGTGCCAGCAGTTCCCGGACTGTGCGCTCCTACAATGAGCAGTTCTTC.

The chain combines TRBV6-1 with TRBJ2-7; 8 positions agree with TRBD1. The CDR3 is 14 residues long. Germline V gives CDR1 MNHNS, CDR2 SASEGT. V gave up 6 bases and J gave up 3 bases; unmatched junction bases: 7. The CDR3 bases are TGTGCCAGCAGCGCCGGGACAGGAGTCTACGAGCAGTACTTC. This codes for CASSAGTGVYEQYF.

The rearrangement links TRBV4-1 to TRBJ2-7; 11 bases align to TRBD2. From germline, CDR1 is MGHRA and CDR2 YSYEKL. Germline trimming cut 2 bases from V and 3 bases from J; bases unmatched to any gene: 3. The CDR3 is 15 residues long. CDR3 DNA sequence: TGCGCCAGCAGCCAACCTACTAGCGGGAGCTACGAGCAGTACTTC. This translates into CASSQPTSGSYEQYF.

CDR3 sequence: CSVRGTSGGNTDTQYF. The CDR3 region has the DNA TGCAGCGTGCGGGGGACTAGCGGGGGAAACACAGATACGCAGTATTTT. The chain has TRBV29-1 and TRBJ2-3, with 14 bases fitting TRBD2. The germline V gene encodes CDR1 SQVTM and CDR2 ANQGSEA. The CDR3 is 16 residues long. Trimming cost V 6 bases and J 2 bases; bases outside gene matches: 7.

About this clone itself: A read error may produce the germline difference seen at one junction end. The J gene is TRBJ1-1, the V gene TRBV2; possible D gene TRBD1, 6 bases. Germline CDR1 is SNHLY and CDR2 is FYNNEI. The CDR3 is made up of 16 amino acids. The CDR3 sequence: CASSEGLPRGDTEAFF. The DNA for the CDR3 is TGTGCCAGCAGCGAAGGGCTCCCTAGGGGGGACACTGAAGCTTTCTTT.

The chain combines TRBV29-1 with TRBJ2-5; D not certain. This CDR3 is built from 11 residues. Germline V gene sequence: CDR1 SQVTM, CDR2 ANQGSEA. V lost 5 bases and J lost 0, with 4 bases in between. CDR3 amino acids: CSVHHQETQYF. The CDR3 nucleotides are TGCAGCGTTCACCACCAAGAGACCCAGTACTTC.

The V and J genes are TRBV10-2 and TRBJ1-2, with D possibly being TRBD1 (6 bases). V lost 4 bases and J 2 bases, leaving 17 bases between the germline ends. This CDR3 region has 16 residues. Germline lookup yields CDR1 WSHSY and CDR2 SAAADI. The CDR3 spells CASSGGQGSNNYGYTF. In DNA form, the CDR3 reads TGCGCCAGCAGTGGGGGGCAGGGGAGTAACAACTATGGCTACACCTTC.

The chain uses TRBV18 and TRBJ1-1, with 9 positions matching TRBD1. Unmatched junction bases numbered 4, after V lost 4 bases and J lost 1 base. In germline, CDR1 is KGHSH, CDR2 LQKENI. This CDR3 has 15 amino acids. The CDR3 DNA reads TGTGCCAGCTCACGGGGACAGGGATGGAACACTGAAGCTTTCTTT. This sequence encodes CASSRGQGWNTEAFF.

The rearrangement links TRBV7-2 to TRBJ2-7; D is ambiguous. With 2 bases removed from V and 3 bases from J, the gap between germline ends came to 14 bases. CDR1 is SGHTA and CDR2 is FQGNSA in the germline V gene. CDR3 length: 15 amino acids. The CDR3 spells CASSLYPLVIYEQYF. CDR3 sequence (DNA): TGTGCCAGCAGCTTATACCCCCTCGTCATCTACGAGCAGTACTTC.

The rearrangement joins TRBV15 to TRBJ2-7; TRBD2 is a possible D gene (6 bases). This CDR3 contains 15 residues. Germline lookup yields CDR1 LNHNV and CDR2 YYDKDF (reference sequence). V lost 1 base, J lost 2 bases, and 12 bases lay in between. This CDR3 reads CATSRGGGRPYEQYF. Written as DNA, the CDR3 is TGTGCCACCAGCAGAGGTGGAGGGAGACCCTACGAGCAGTACTTC.

This chain links TRBV10-1 with TRBJ2-5; 7 nucleotides agree with TRBD1. The CDR3 has 14 amino acids. The V segment lost 0 bases and the J segment 5 bases; nucleotides outside the gene matches: 3. Germline lookup yields CDR1 WNHNN and CDR2 SYGVQD (reference sequence). DNA of the CDR3: TGCGCCAGCAGTGAGTCCAGGGGGATGGAGACCCAGTACTTC. It codes for CASSESRGMETQYF.

V gene TRBV15 combines with J gene TRBJ2-2, with unresolved D. V lost 2 bases, J lost 4 bases, and 11 bases lay in between. Germline V gene sequence: CDR1 LNHNV, CDR2 YYDKDF (reference sequence). CDR3 size: 15 residues. The CDR3 is CATSRLKEGTGELFF. In nucleotides, the CDR3 is TGTGCCACCAGCAGACTAAAGGAAGGCACCGGGGAGCTGTTTTTT. Variable domain in full (rest from reference TRBV15 and TRBJ2-2): DAMVIQNPRYQVTQFGKPVTLSCSQTLNHNVMYWYQQKSSQAPKLLFHYYDKDFNNEADTPDNFQSRRPNTSFCFLDIRSPGLGDTAMYLCATSRLKEGTGELFFGEGSRLTVL.

The rearrangement links TRBV6-5 to TRBJ1-1; TRBD1 matches at 9 bases. The CDR3 loop spans 15 amino acids. V was clipped by 6 bases and J by 1 base; unmatched bases: 6. Germline CDR1 MNHEY, CDR2 SVGAGI. The CDR3 region has the DNA TGTGCCAGCAGACTCCAGACAGGGGGGAACACTGAAGCTTTCTTT. Its protein is CASRLQTGGNTEAFF.

The chain combines TRBV6-1 with TRBJ2-7; D may be TRBD1 or TRBD2 (7 bases each). The CDR3 totals 15 residues. Germline loops: CDR1 MNHNS, CDR2 SASEGT. V lost 11 bases and J lost 2, with 22 bases in between. The chain's CDR3 is CAARGGQSMPYEQYF. Written as DNA, the CDR3 is TGTGCCGCAAGGGGGGGACAGTCTATGCCCTACGAGCAGTACTTC.

This chain uses TRBV4-1 with TRBJ2-7, with no clear D. The CDR3 length is 13 residues. Trimming left V 2 bases short and J 6 bases short, with 11 bases between. From germline, CDR1 is MGHRA and CDR2 YSYEKL. CDR3 sequence: CASSQPGFAEQYF. Written as DNA, the CDR3 is TGCGCCAGCAGCCAACCCGGGTTTGCCGAGCAGTACTTC.

J is TRBJ1-5 and V is TRBV28; possible D gene TRBD1, 6 bases. V was cut by 6 bases and J by 4 bases, with 7 bases left in between. Looked up from germline, CDR1 is MDHEN and CDR2 is SYDVKM. CDR3 length: 12 amino acids. CDR3 region: CASSQGNQPQHF. The CDR3 DNA sequence: TGTGCCAGCAGCCAGGGGAATCAGCCCCAGCATTTT.

The CDR3, as DNA: TGTGCCAGCAGTGATCGTCAGGCGTTAGATACGCAGTATTTT. The encoded protein is CASSDRQALDTQYF. The chain employs TRBV2 and TRBJ2-3; D ambiguous. Germline V gene data show CDR1 as SNHLY and CDR2 as FYNNEI. The V gene lost 3 bases and the J gene lost 5 bases, with 12 bases spanning the gap. The CDR3 covers 14 residues.